Following are 26 T cell receptor beta chains from one sample sequenced in a study of OX40 agonist ivuxolimab in advanced cancers. Measured with immunoSEQ multiplex PCR; TCRdb has only the in-frame clones, and not every one. The sample comprises 55,000 to 75,000 clones, around 90% of which are singletons, and 25% rests with the top ten. Sequences were derived from CD4+ or CD8+ T cells sorted from blood, sampled in a trial of the OX40 agonist ivuxolimab. All receptors come from an adult with an advanced solid tumor such as melanoma, head and neck, liver or kidney cancer.

The chain employs TRBV2 and TRBJ2-7; tentative D call: TRBD1 (6 bases). The length of the CDR3 is 13 residues. The ends were cut back, 9 bases at V and 1 base at J, with 13 bases in the middle. Germline loops: CDR1 SNHLY, CDR2 FYNNEI. DNA of the CDR3: TGTGCCAGTATACAGGGCCCTTCCTACGAGCAGTACTTC. It specifies CASIQGPSYEQYF.

The chain is built from TRBV27 and TRBJ1-4; 8 nucleotides agree with TRBD1. The CDR3 spans 14 residues. The junction had 8 bases not matched to a gene; V was cut back by 6 bases and J by 8 bases. Germline V gene sequence: CDR1 MNHEY, CDR2 SMNVEV (reference sequence). As DNA, the CDR3 is TGTGCCAGCAGCCTAGGGACAGGAACGGAAAAACTGTTTTTT. Its protein is CASSLGTGTEKLFF.

The rearrangement links TRBV9 to TRBJ1-5, with D perhaps matching TRBD1 (5 bases). The germline V gene encodes CDR1 SGDLS and CDR2 YYNGEE. V was pared by 0 bases and J by 6 bases, with 10 bases between. The CDR3 has 14 amino acids. Here the CDR3 DNA reads TGTGCCAGCAGCGTAGACGGGGGGACTCAGCCCCAGCATTTT. Translated, it gives CASSVDGGTQPQHF.

The V and J genes are TRBV11-2 and TRBJ2-2; D not certain. CDR3 length: 13 residues. Germline assignment: CDR1 SGHAT and CDR2 FQNNGV. The V end lost 4 bases, the J end lost 2 bases, and 5 bases lay between the germline ends. The CDR3 nucleotides are TGTGCCAGCAGCTCAGGCAACACCGGGGAGCTGTTTTTT. This sequence encodes CASSSGNTGELFF.

The V and J genes are TRBV29-1 and TRBJ2-5; 15 bases are a match to TRBD2. This CDR3 contains 16 residues. Germline values: CDR1 SQVTM, CDR2 ANQGSEA. Trimming at V came to 6 bases and at J to 5 bases, leaving 10 bases not matched to a gene. The CDR3: CSVAGTSGRLGETQYF. CDR3 bases: TGCAGCGTCGCCGGGACTAGCGGGAGGTTGGGCGAGACCCAGTACTTC.

The chain combines TRBV19 with TRBJ2-7; TRBD1 matches 8 bases. Unmatched junction bases numbered 16, after V lost 10 bases and J lost 2 bases. The germline V gene has CDR1 LNHDA and CDR2 SQIVND (reference sequence). CDR3 length equals 16 residues. This CDR3 reads CATTQSEDRETYEQYF. DNA of the CDR3: TGTGCCACCACTCAGTCCGAGGACAGGGAGACCTACGAGCAGTACTTC.

The chain links TRBV9 to TRBJ1-1, with no clear D. CDR3 length: 15 residues. Germline V gives CDR1 SGDLS, CDR2 YYNGEE. V was trimmed by 4 bases and J by 5 bases, leaving 18 bases between them. For the CDR3, the DNA is TGTGCCAGCAGCCCTGGGCCCCTCGGCGGGACTGAAGCTTTCTTT. This gives the protein CASSPGPLGGTEAFF. Looking up the rest from reference TRBV9 and TRBJ1-1 gives the full variable domain: DSGVTQTPKHLITATGQRVTLRCSPRSGDLSVYWYQQSLDQGLQFLIQYYNGEERAKGNILERFSAQQFPDLHSELNLSSLELGDSALYFCASSPGPLGGTEAFFGQGTRLTVV.

The chain couples TRBV19 to TRBJ2-5; D unresolved. The CDR3 is 15 amino acids. CDR1 LNHDA and CDR2 SQIVND come from the germline V gene (reference sequence). The V gene lost 1 base and the J gene lost 4 bases, with 13 bases spanning the gap. The DNA for the CDR3 is TGTGCCAGTAGTATAGCCGGACCCATCACAGAGACCCAGTACTTC. Its translation is CASSIAGPITETQYF. The full variable domain, completed using reference TRBV19 and TRBJ2-5, is DGGITQSPKYLFRKEGQNVTLSCEQNLNHDAMYWYRQDPGQGLRLIYYSQIVNDFQKGDIAEGYSVSREKKESFPLTVTSAQKNPTAFYLCASSIAGPITETQYFGPGTRLLVL.

This clone has a single count. V gene TRBV5-4 combines with J gene TRBJ2-2; TRBD1 agrees at 8 bases. From germline, CDR1 is SGHNT and CDR2 YYREEE (reference sequence). Losses at the gene ends were 0 bases for V and 2 bases for J; bases not matched to a gene: 3. This CDR3 spans 16 amino acids. Here the CDR3 reads CASSLAGGGNTGELFF. The CDR3 nucleotides are TGTGCCAGCAGCTTGGCAGGGGGCGGCAACACCGGGGAGCTGTTTTTT.

The V and J genes are TRBV29-1 and TRBJ2-7, with D perhaps assigned TRBD1 or TRBD2 (5 bases each). With 4 bases removed from V and 2 bases from J, the gap between germline ends came to 12 bases. Germline CDR1 reads SQVTM; CDR2 reads ANQGSEA. This CDR3 contains 13 residues. DNA of the CDR3: TGCAGCGTTGGCTTGGGGGTACCCTACGAGCAGTACTTC. Its translation: CSVGLGVPYEQYF.

The J gene is TRBJ2-1, the V gene TRBV6-4; 9 bases align to TRBD2. CDR3 length equals 15 residues. Per germline, CDR1 MRHNA and CDR2 SNTAGT. The trim removed 5 bases at V and 8 bases at J, leaving 10 bases unmatched. DNA for the CDR3: TGTGCCAGCAGTACTACTAGCGGGCGGGTCGATGAGCAGTTCTTC. It specifies CASSTTSGRVDEQFF.

The rearrangement uses TRBV7-9 and TRBJ1-5; D gene unclear. Trimming pared 5 bases from V and 2 bases from J, leaving 10 bases between. The CDR3 is 14 amino acids. Germline V gives CDR1 SEHNR, CDR2 FQNEAQ (reference sequence). CDR3 loop: CASSPVGGNQPQHF. Written as DNA, the CDR3 is TGTGCCAGCAGCCCAGTTGGGGGCAATCAGCCCCAGCATTTT.

The chain couples TRBV4-1 to TRBJ2-1; 10 bases are a match to TRBD2. Germline lookup yields CDR1 MGHRA and CDR2 YSYEKL. Trimming cost V 1 base and J 9 bases; bases outside gene matches: 12. The CDR3 runs 17 residues. The CDR3 DNA reads as TGCGCCAGCAGCCAAGTTGGGTGGACTAGCGGCCTTGGTGAGCAGTTCTTC. Its protein product is CASSQVGWTSGLGEQFF.

The chain is built from TRBV28 and TRBJ1-2; D might be TRBD1 (5 bases). Trimming removed 5 bases at V and 7 bases at J, with 20 bases between. This CDR3 region has 15 residues. Germline CDR1 is MDHEN and CDR2 is SYDVKM. The CDR3 loop reads CASSPDWGSLSGYTF. CDR3 DNA: TGTGCCAGCAGTCCCGATTGGGGGAGCCTTAGTGGCTACACCTTC.

The chain carries TRBV18 and TRBJ2-6; tentatively, D is TRBD1 (5 bases). Trimming took 4 bases from V and 3 from J, leaving 10 bases between them. CDR3 length: 15 amino acids. Germline values: CDR1 KGHSH, CDR2 LQKENI. The CDR3 protein is CASSLQGSGANVLTF. As DNA, the CDR3 is TGTGCCAGCTCACTGCAGGGTAGTGGGGCCAACGTCCTGACTTTC.

A single count supports this clone. The chain uses TRBV6-4 and TRBJ2-1; tentative D call: TRBD2 (5 bases). CDR3 length: 13 residues. Trimming shortened V by 3 bases and J by 7 bases, and 10 bases separated the two germline ends. Germline V gene lookup returns CDR1 MRHNA and CDR2 SNTAGT. CDR3 in DNA: TGTGCCAGCAGTGATGACCGGGGAAATGAGCAGTTCTTC. The encoded protein is CASSDDRGNEQFF.

This clone has just one count. The chain joins TRBV11-3 to TRBJ2-7; unclear D gene. Trimming cost V 2 bases and J 3 bases, with 5 bases left between them. Germline V CDR1 and CDR2: SGHNT, YENEEA. This CDR3 region has 12 residues. The CDR3 protein is CASSLKNYEQYF. The CDR3 DNA reads as TGTGCCAGCAGCTTAAAAAACTACGAGCAGTACTTC.

The chain couples TRBV11-2 to TRBJ2-7; the D gene could be TRBD1 or TRBD2 (5 bases each). This CDR3 contains 15 residues. Trimming took 7 bases from V and 1 from J, leaving 17 bases between them. Germline V CDR1 and CDR2: SGHAT, FQNNGV. This CDR3 is CASTPEGFPSYEQYF. The CDR3, as DNA: TGTGCCAGCACCCCCGAGGGGTTCCCATCCTACGAGCAGTACTTC.

This clone was found a few times. The chain carries TRBV4-1 and TRBJ1-2; TRBD1 might be the D (6 bases). CDR3 length: 13 amino acids. CDR1 and CDR2 from the germline V gene are MGHRA and YSYEKL. Trimming removed 0 bases at V and 8 bases at J, with 10 bases between. CDR3 protein: CASSQEGGRGYTF. DNA of the CDR3: TGCGCCAGCAGCCAAGAAGGGGGGCGCGGCTACACCTTC.

This sequence joins TRBV19 and TRBJ2-1; D is ambiguous. The V gene's germline CDR1 is LNHDA and CDR2 SQIVND (reference sequence). The CDR3 length is 14 residues. Trimming cost V 1 base and J 8 bases, with 12 bases left between them. CDR3 amino acids: CASSIAGFRYEQFF. Here the CDR3 DNA reads TGTGCCAGTAGTATAGCTGGTTTTCGGTATGAGCAGTTCTTC.

V and J are TRBV7-3 and TRBJ2-3; 8 bases line up with TRBD2. V shed 5 bases and J 4 bases; nucleotides not matched to a gene: 11. This CDR3 comprises 16 residues. Germline V CDR1 and CDR2: SGHTA, FQGTGA. This CDR3 is CASSQLTGGPSDTQYF. In DNA form, the CDR3 reads TGTGCCAGCAGCCAACTTACGGGAGGGCCCTCAGATACGCAGTATTTT.

This clone occurred once. The chain couples TRBV5-1 to TRBJ2-1; no clear D gene. The V and J ends lost 0 bases and 3 bases respectively, with 7 bases between them. The CDR3 totals 14 residues. Germline lookup yields CDR1 SGHRS and CDR2 YFSETQ. The CDR3 loop reads CASSLAGNYNEQFF. The CDR3 coding sequence is TGCGCCAGCAGCTTGGCCGGAAACTACAATGAGCAGTTCTTC.

The chain carries TRBV30 and TRBJ1-2; D gene uncertain. The V and J ends lost 4 bases and 7 bases respectively, with 10 bases between them. Germline lookup yields CDR1 GTSNPN and CDR2 SVGIG (reference sequence). CDR3 size: 11 residues. The CDR3 is CAWTGGIGYTF. As DNA, the CDR3 is TGTGCCTGGACCGGTGGAATTGGCTACACCTTC.

The chain is built from TRBV9 and TRBJ2-1; no clear D. From germline, CDR1 is SGDLS and CDR2 YYNGEE. V was clipped by 3 bases and J by 2 bases, with 12 bases between them. The CDR3 is 15 residues long. CDR3 bases: TGTGCCAGCAGCGCCCACGTGGGTCCCTACAATGAGCAGTTCTTC. Its protein is CASSAHVGPYNEQFF.

The rearrangement links TRBV7-6 to TRBJ2-1; possible D gene TRBD2, 5 bases. CDR1 and CDR2 from the germline V gene are SGHVS and FNYEAQ. This CDR3 has 13 residues. V gave up 1 base and J gave up 10 bases, with 11 bases separating them. Written as DNA, the CDR3 is TGTGCCAGCAGCTTAGGGGGAGATGTCGAGCAGTTCTTC. Its protein product is CASSLGGDVEQFF.

The chain uses TRBV11-3 and TRBJ2-1, with a tentative D call TRBD2 (6 bases). V lost 6 bases to trimming and J lost 6 bases, with 15 bases between them. Germline loops: CDR1 SGHNT, CDR2 YENEEA. CDR3 length equals 14 residues. Here the CDR3 DNA reads TGTGCCAGCAGTTTCGTCCAAGCGGGCAATGAGCAGTTCTTC. Residues: CASSFVQAGNEQFF. Based on the CDR3 plus reference TRBV11-3 and TRBJ2-1, the full variable domain is EAGVVQSPRYKIIEKKQPVAFWCNPISGHNTLYWYLQNLGQGPELLIRYENEEAVDDSQLPKDRFSAERLKGVDSTLKIQPAELGDSAVYLCASSFVQAGNEQFFGPGTRLTVL.